This paragraph covers one T cell receptor (beta chain) sequence. Its specificity is unknown. Next came a second PCR, run for roughly 6 to 11 cycles, which used a sample-barcoded 5' primer along with a J-beta primer mix. TCRdb ran MiXCR on the 5' RACE reads and lists one entry per CDR3 protein. The table lists about 640,000 distinct CDR3 sequences, roughly 50% of them singletons, with 35% to 40% in the top ten. The data originate from a study of blood T cells in healthy people across ages. Study observations and caveats: Diversity figures based on one million T cells were deemed too low. Versus aged donors, long-lived donors had higher diversity and more naive CD4+ cells.

From germline, CDR1 is SGHAT and CDR2 FQNNGV. This CDR3 has 14 residues. V lost 1 base to trimming and J lost 8 bases, with 12 bases between them. This chain uses TRBV11-2 with TRBJ2-1; D is possibly TRBD1 or TRBD2 (5 bases each). Sequenced input: blood. The clonotype originates from a man between 60 and 70 years old in good health. CDR3 nucleotides: TGTGCCAGCAGCTTAGTTCCGGGGACCGATGAGCAGTTCTTC. Amino acids: CASSLVPGTDEQFF. The full variable domain, with the rest looked up from reference TRBV11-2 and TRBJ2-1, is EAGVAQSPRYKIIEKRQSVAFWCNPISGHATLYWYQQILGQGPKLLIQFQNNGVVDDSQLPKDRFSAERLKGVDSTLKIQPAKLEDSAVYLCASSLVPGTDEQFFGPGTRLTVL.